Listed below are T cell receptor beta chains from one sample, sequenced in a study of blood T cell repertoires in COVID-19. Measured with immunoSEQ multiplex PCR; TCRdb has only the in-frame clones, and not every one. The sample holds 200,000 to 250,000 clones, 65% to 90% seen once. The sequencing input was PBMCs or T cells enriched from blood (not recorded which). The receptors shown here come from a woman between 50 and 59 years old with acute COVID-19. The CDR3 runs from the conserved cysteine through the conserved F or W. The D gene is left open where the match is weak. Clone size is stated in some rows and not others, as once, few, many or a class when expanded.

NA,TRBJ1-1,TRBV28,NA,CASFPLSRSTEAFF,TGTGCCAGCTTCCCCCTTAGTCGATCCACTGAAGCTTTCTTT
NA,TRBJ2-3,TRBV7-8,TRBD2,CASSPLLPGLAGGLDTQYF,TGTGCCAGCAGCCCTCTTCTACCGGGACTAGCGGGAGGGCTTGATACGCAGTATTTT
NA,TRBJ2-7,TRBV5-8,NA,CASSLELGSRSYEQYF,TGTGCCAGCAGCTTGGAGCTAGGTTCGAGGTCCTACGAGCAGTACTTC
NA,TRBJ2-7,TRBV6-2/TRBV6-3,NA,CASSWGRTPIYEQYF,TGTGCCAGCAGTTGGGGGAGGACTCCCATCTACGAGCAGTACTTC
NA,TRBJ2-1,TRBV19,TRBD2,CASQGRTSGKDVYNEQFF,TGTGCCAGCCAGGGTAGGACTAGCGGGAAAGACGTCTACAATGAGCAGTTCTTC
NA,TRBJ1-4,TRBV6-1,NA,CASSDSNEKLFF,TGTGCCAGCAGTGACAGTAATGAAAAACTGTTTTTT
NA,TRBJ2-7,TRBV27,TRBD1,CASSMDRGEQYF,TGTGCCAGCAGTATGGACAGGGGCGAGCAGTACTTC
NA,TRBJ2-3,TRBV15,TRBD1,CATSRFAQGGTDTQYF,TGTGCCACCAGCAGATTCGCGCAGGGGGGCACAGATACGCAGTATTTT
NA,TRBJ2-5,TRBV5-1,NA,CASSFGQQETQYF,TGCGCCAGCAGCTTTGGCCAGCAAGAGACCCAGTACTTC
NA,TRBJ1-5,TRBV12-3/TRBV12-4,NA,CASSFSDNQPQHF,TGTGCCAGCAGTTTCAGTGACAATCAGCCCCAGCATTTT
NA,TRBJ1-2,TRBV18,NA,CASSEQAIDGYTF,TGTGCCAGCTCAGAACAGGCGATCGATGGCTACACCTTC
few,TRBJ1-3,TRBV5-1,NA,CASSLDRRSGNTIYF,TGCGCCAGCAGCTTGGACAGACGCTCTGGAAACACCATATATTTT
NA,TRBJ1-5,TRBV30,NA,CAWSVGAGGNQPQHF,TGTGCCTGGAGTGTGGGGGCTGGAGGCAATCAGCCCCAGCATTTT
NA,TRBJ2-7,TRBV30,NA,CACRDRTYEQYF,TGTGCCTGCCGCGACAGAACCTACGAGCAGTACTTC
few,TRBJ1-2,TRBV11-3,NA,CASSLMGAHGYTF,TGTGCCAGCAGCTTAATGGGGGCTCATGGCTACACCTTC
few,TRBJ2-7,TRBV5-6,TRBD2,CASSSGTSGSYEQYF,TGTGCCAGCAGCTCCGGGACTAGCGGTTCATACGAGCAGTACTTC
NA,TRBJ2-3,TRBV7-9,TRBD2,CASSLDAGGRRTDTQYF,TGTGCCAGCAGCTTAGATGCGGGGGGGCGTCGTACAGATACGCAGTATTTT
NA,TRBJ1-6,TRBV6-1,NA,CASSEWGESPLHF,TGTGCCAGCAGTGAATGGGGGGAATCACCCCTCCACTTT
NA,TRBJ1-5,TRBV3-1/TRBV3-2,TRBD1,CASSPYGQENQPQHF,TGTGCCAGCAGCCCATATGGACAGGAAAATCAGCCCCAGCATTTT
NA,TRBJ2-5,TRBV4-1,NA,CASSQVADSQETQYF,TGCGCCAGCAGCCAAGTCGCGGACAGCCAAGAGACCCAGTACTTC
few,TRBJ2-7,TRBV18,TRBD1,CASKPGTGDLYEQYF,TGTGCCAGCAAACCCGGGACAGGGGATCTCTACGAGCAGTACTTC
NA,TRBJ1-5,TRBV6-5,TRBD1,CASSRDRVQPQHF,TGTGCCAGCAGTCGGGACAGGGTTCAGCCCCAGCATTTT
NA,TRBJ2-3,TRBV29-1,TRBD2,CSVQGGLAGATDTQYF,TGCAGCGTACAGGGGGGACTAGCGGGAGCGACAGATACGCAGTATTTT
NA,TRBJ1-2,TRBV3-1/TRBV3-2,NA,CASSQGGYGYTF,TGTGCCAGCAGCCAAGGAGGGTATGGCTACACCTTC
NA,TRBJ2-3,TRBV11-3,NA,CASSLVRADTQYF,TGTGCCAGCAGCTTAGTGAGGGCAGATACGCAGTATTTT
NA,TRBJ1-2,TRBV28,NA,CASSAPPNGYTF,TGTGCCAGCAGTGCCCCACCTAATGGCTACACCTTC
NA,TRBJ2-1,TRBV5-1,TRBD1,CASRSTGGSYNEQFF,TGCGCCAGCAGGTCAACAGGGGGCTCCTACAATGAGCAGTTCTTC